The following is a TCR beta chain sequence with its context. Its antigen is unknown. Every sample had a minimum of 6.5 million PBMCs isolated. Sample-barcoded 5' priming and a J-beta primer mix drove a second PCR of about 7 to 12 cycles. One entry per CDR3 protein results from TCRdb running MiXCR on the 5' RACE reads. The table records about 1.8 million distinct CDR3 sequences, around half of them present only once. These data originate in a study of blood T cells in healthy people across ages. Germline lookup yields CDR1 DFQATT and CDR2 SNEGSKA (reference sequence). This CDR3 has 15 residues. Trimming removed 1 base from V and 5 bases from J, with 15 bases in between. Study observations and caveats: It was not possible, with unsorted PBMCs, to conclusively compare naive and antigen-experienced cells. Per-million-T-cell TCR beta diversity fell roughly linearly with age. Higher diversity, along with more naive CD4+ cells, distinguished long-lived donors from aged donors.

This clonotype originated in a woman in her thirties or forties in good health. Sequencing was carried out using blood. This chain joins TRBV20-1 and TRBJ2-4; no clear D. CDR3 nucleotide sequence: TGCAGTGCTAGAGCCCCACAGACGCCCCAAAACATTCAGTACTTC. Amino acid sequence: CSARAPQTPQNIQYF.